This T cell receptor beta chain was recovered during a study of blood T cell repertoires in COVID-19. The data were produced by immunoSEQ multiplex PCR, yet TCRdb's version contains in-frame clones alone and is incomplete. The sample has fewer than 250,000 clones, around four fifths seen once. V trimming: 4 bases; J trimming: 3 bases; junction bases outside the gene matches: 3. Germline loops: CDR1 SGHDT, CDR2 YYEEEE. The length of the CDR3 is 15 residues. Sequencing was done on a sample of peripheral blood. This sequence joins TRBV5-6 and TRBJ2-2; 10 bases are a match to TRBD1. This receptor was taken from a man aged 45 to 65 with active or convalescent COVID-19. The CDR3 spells CASSHGTGDTGELFF. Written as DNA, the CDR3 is TGTGCCAGCAGCCACGGGACAGGGGACACCGGGGAGCTGTTTTTT. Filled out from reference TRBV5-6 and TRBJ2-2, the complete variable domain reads DAGVTQSPTHLIKTRGQQVTLRCSPKSGHDTVSWYQQALGQGPQFIFQYYEEEERQRGNFPDRFSGHQFPNYSSELNVNALLLGDSALYLCASSHGTGDTGELFFGEGSRLTVL.